The text below deals with one T cell receptor (beta chain). TCRdb used MiXCR to reprocess the RT-PCR reads, holding one entry per CDR3 protein. The sample gives about 680,000 distinct CDR3 sequences, 14% of which show up once; 3.6% is in the top ten. The V gene end was trimmed by 5 bases and the J gene end by 9 bases; junction bases not matched to a gene: 7. The germline V gene has CDR1 SGHTA and CDR2 FQGTGA. The CDR3 runs 14 residues. V gene TRBV7-3 combines with J gene TRBJ2-1; 10 bases match TRBD2. Sequencing used memory CD4+ T cells from blood. This TCR was sampled from a female donor in good health, serving as a healthy control. CDR3 nucleotides: TGTGCCAGCAGCCCTACCCGGACTAGCGGTGAGCAGTTCTTC. Translation: CASSPTRTSGEQFF.